These T cell receptor beta chains were read from a single sample in a study of siplizumab effects on memory and regulatory T cells. Repertoires were generated with immunoSEQ multiplex PCR, while TCRdb's copy carries only in-frame clones and drops some. Here the sample spans fewer than 120,000 clones, roughly 90% being singletons. Sequencing was carried out using CD4+ T cells sorted from blood. The source is a human donor in good health. Both conserved end residues are part of each CDR3. The D gene is left open where the match is weak. Clone size is not always given. Where it is, it says once, few, many or a class for expanded clones.

clone size,J gene,V gene,D gene,CDR3 protein,CDR3 DNA
few,TRBJ1-1,TRBV9,TRBD1,CASSGQGNTEAFF,TGTGCCAGCAGCGGACAGGGTAACACTGAAGCTTTCTTT
-,TRBJ1-2,TRBV5-1,-,CASSLAAGFNYGYTF,TGCGCCAGCAGCTTGGCCGCGGGCTTCAACTATGGCTACACCTTC
-,TRBJ2-7,TRBV28,TRBD1,CATSTGGASDTYEQYF,TGTGCCACTTCGACAGGGGGCGCATCGGATACCTACGAGCAGTACTTC
-,TRBJ1-1,TRBV6-1,-,CASSQGTAGGAFF,TGTGCCAGCAGTCAGGGGACGGCAGGTGGAGCTTTCTTT
-,TRBJ2-1,TRBV7-9,-,CASSFLNEQFF,TGTGCCAGCAGCTTTCTAAATGAGCAGTTCTTC
-,TRBJ2-1,TRBV12-5,-,CASGLAQIYNEQFF,TGTGCTAGCGGTTTGGCACAGATCTACAATGAGCAGTTCTTC
-,TRBJ1-2,TRBV6-6,TRBD1,CASRTGGFGYTF,TGTGCCAGCAGGACAGGGGGCTTTGGCTACACCTTC
-,TRBJ2-1,TRBV5-4,TRBD2,CASTLGGLSSYNEQFF,TGTGCCAGCACTCTCGGGGGGTTGAGCTCCTACAATGAGCAGTTCTTC
-,TRBJ2-7,TRBV6-1,TRBD1,CASSEAGTGPYEQYF,TGTGCCAGCAGTGAAGCCGGGACAGGGCCTTACGAGCAGTACTTC
-,TRBJ2-7,TRBV9,-,CASSVAMGGPYEQYF,TGTGCCAGCAGCGTAGCTATGGGGGGTCCCTACGAGCAGTACTTC
-,TRBJ1-1,TRBV5-1,TRBD1,CASSLQGSNTEAFF,TGCGCCAGCAGCTTACAGGGGTCGAACACTGAAGCTTTCTTT